These 25 T cell receptor beta chains originate from one sample sequenced in a study of T cell responses to AZD1222 COVID-19 vaccine. Sequencing was performed with immunoSEQ multiplex PCR; in TCRdb, only in-frame clones are kept and a portion is missing. This repertoire shows over 150,000 clones, more than 70% found once; its top ten account for less than 6.5%. The material was peripheral blood, obtained on day 0 of AZD1222 vaccination. The receptors here all came from an adult in good health.

This sequence joins TRBV7-2 and TRBJ1-2, with D maybe TRBD1 (5 bases). In germline, CDR1 is SGHTA, CDR2 FQGNSA. Between the trimmed V and J ends, which lost 2 bases and 2 bases, there was a span of 9 bases. The CDR3 consists of 14 residues. The CDR3 sequence: CASSLSRGNYGYTF. The CDR3 DNA reads as TGTGCCAGCAGCTTAAGCCGGGGCAACTATGGCTACACCTTC.

V is TRBV28 and J is TRBJ2-7; D ambiguous. This CDR3 has 13 residues. The germline gives CDR1 MDHEN, CDR2 SYDVKM. The V end lost 2 bases, the J end lost 3 bases, and 8 bases lay between the germline ends. Here the CDR3 reads CASSLSTDYEQYF. CDR3 nucleotide sequence: TGTGCCAGCAGTTTAAGCACGGACTACGAGCAGTACTTC.

V is TRBV2 and J is TRBJ1-1; no firm D call. The CDR3 loop spans 14 amino acids. Trimming shortened V by 5 bases and J by 0 bases, and 10 bases separated the two germline ends. Per germline, CDR1 SNHLY and CDR2 FYNNEI. Here the CDR3 DNA reads TGTGCCAGCAGTAAGAGTTTTATGAACACTGAAGCTTTCTTT. Residues: CASSKSFMNTEAFF.

The J gene is TRBJ2-3, the V gene TRBV9; D is perhaps TRBD1 or TRBD2 (5 bases each). CDR3 length: 19 residues. The germline V gene encodes CDR1 SGDLS and CDR2 YYNGEE. Deletions cut 0 bases from V and 5 bases from J, with 25 bases between. The CDR3 nucleotides read TGTGCCAGCAGCGTAGGTGTAGGGGACGGCCTAATGCTGGGAGATACGCAGTATTTT. This encodes CASSVGVGDGLMLGDTQYF.

The chain has TRBV27 and TRBJ2-7; 14 bases line up with TRBD2. The CDR3 loop spans 15 amino acids. The germline CDR1 and CDR2 sequences are MNHEY and SMNVEV (reference sequence). V gave up 6 bases and J gave up 9 bases; unmatched junction bases: 10. The CDR3 DNA is TGTGCCAGCAGCCCCCGACTAGCGGGAGGGGCTGCGCAGTACTTC. Translation gives CASSPRLAGGAAQYF.

This clone was counted once. The chain employs TRBV9 and TRBJ1-1, with D tentatively TRBD1 (6 bases). Trimming cost V 3 bases and J 0 bases, with 9 bases left between them. Germline CDR1 reads SGDLS; CDR2 reads YYNGEE. CDR3 length: 14 amino acids. The CDR3 is CASSAGQMNTEAFF. For the CDR3, the DNA is TGTGCCAGCAGCGCGGGACAAATGAACACTGAAGCTTTCTTT.

This clone has a single count. The gene calls are TRBV3-1 (or the pseudogene TRBV3-2) and TRBJ2-2; possibly TRBD2 for D (5 bases). V was pared by 4 bases and J by 5 bases, with 14 bases between. This CDR3 spans 15 amino acids. From germline, CDR1 is LGHDT and CDR2 YNNKEL (reference sequence). CDR3 protein: CASSPRWRGTGELFF. The CDR3 coding sequence is TGTGCCAGCAGCCCCCGGTGGAGAGGGACCGGGGAGCTGTTTTTT.

The CDR3 sequence: CASRGQGSGNTIYF. The CDR3 DNA reads TGTGCCAGCAGAGGACAGGGCTCTGGAAACACCATATATTTT. J is TRBJ1-3 and V is TRBV7-9, with 8 bases that match TRBD1. With 6 bases clipped from V and 0 bases from J, the junction kept 1 base outside the gene matches. This CDR3 has 14 residues. Germline lookup yields CDR1 SEHNR and CDR2 FQNEAQ (reference sequence). Based on the CDR3 plus reference TRBV7-9 and TRBJ1-3, the full variable domain is DTGVSQNPRHKITKRGQNVTFRCDPISEHNRLYWYRQTLGQGPEFLTYFQNEAQLEKSRLLSDRFSAERPKGSFSTLEIQRTEQGDSAMYLCASRGQGSGNTIYFGEGSWLTVV.

The chain carries TRBV14 and TRBJ2-1, with a tentative D call TRBD2 (6 bases). The CDR3 has 16 residues. V was pared by 4 bases and J by 3 bases, with 16 bases between. Germline CDR1 and CDR2: SGHDN and FVKESK. The CDR3 sequence: CASSPGAGRLYNEQFF. The CDR3 DNA is TGTGCCAGCAGCCCTGGGGCGGGACGGCTCTACAATGAGCAGTTCTTC.

This clone was counted only a few times. The chain links TRBV28 to TRBJ1-5; no clear D. Trimming cost V 3 bases and J 0 bases, with 9 bases left between them. Germline CDR1 and CDR2: MDHEN and SYDVKM. There are 15 residues in the CDR3. CDR3 coding DNA: TGTGCCAGCAGTTTTAAGTTCTCTAGCAATCAGCCCCAGCATTTT. Translating gives CASSFKFSSNQPQHF.

The J gene is TRBJ2-5, the V gene TRBV5-4, with 14 nucleotides matching TRBD2. This CDR3 has 17 residues. Per the germline V gene, CDR1 is SGHNT and CDR2 is YYREEE (reference sequence). The ends lost 4 bases at V and 4 bases at J; junction bases unmatched: 9. CDR3 amino acids: CASSPTSGGARGETQYF. CDR3 coding DNA: TGTGCCAGCAGCCCGACTAGCGGGGGGGCCCGGGGAGAGACCCAGTACTTC.

The CDR3 here is CASSLGRGDSPLHF. DNA for the CDR3: TGTGCCAGCAGCTTAGGCCGGGGGGACTCACCCCTCCACTTT. V gene TRBV13 combines with J gene TRBJ1-6, with a possible D match to TRBD1 (5 bases). V was trimmed by 0 bases and J by 10 bases, leaving 10 bases between them. Germline V gene sequence: CDR1 PRHDT, CDR2 FYEKMQ (reference sequence). This CDR3 spans 14 amino acids.

The gene calls are TRBV6-5 and TRBJ1-2; 9 nucleotides agree with TRBD1. This CDR3 has 15 amino acids. Germline values: CDR1 MNHEY, CDR2 SVGAGI. The V gene end was trimmed by 5 bases and the J gene end by 1 base; junction bases not matched to a gene: 5. The CDR3 DNA is TGTGCCAGCAGTCATGGGACAGGGCGTAACTATGGCTACACCTTC. Residues: CASSHGTGRNYGYTF.

The V call is TRBV6-5, the J call TRBJ1-1; D may be TRBD1 (5 bases). Trimming left V 2 bases short and J 0 bases short, with 7 bases between. The CDR3 extends over 14 amino acids. Germline V gives CDR1 MNHEY, CDR2 SVGAGI. This CDR3 reads CASSYEGLNTEAFF. In DNA form, the CDR3 reads TGTGCCAGCAGTTACGAGGGGTTGAACACTGAAGCTTTCTTT.

The chain has TRBV11-2 and TRBJ2-1; D is possibly TRBD2 (5 bases). CDR1 and CDR2 from the germline V gene are SGHAT and FQNNGV. CDR3 length: 13 residues. V was clipped by 4 bases and J by 8 bases, with 12 bases between them. The CDR3 here is CASSSRAVYEQFF. The CDR3 DNA reads TGTGCCAGCAGCTCGAGGGCGGTCTATGAGCAGTTCTTC.

The genes are TRBV5-6 and TRBJ2-1, with D possibly being TRBD2 (6 bases). The CDR3 runs to 14 residues. V lost 4 bases and J lost 7, with 15 bases in between. Germline CDR1 SGHDT, CDR2 YYEEEE. In DNA, the CDR3 is TGTGCCAGCAGCCTCCGTGGGGGAGGTAATGAGCAGTTCTTC. Protein product: CASSLRGGGNEQFF.

This rearrangement joins TRBV24-1 to TRBJ2-1, with 10 bases fitting TRBD2. Germline V lookup: CDR1 KGHDR, CDR2 SFDVKD. With V trimmed by 2 bases and J by 10 bases, 10 bases remained unmatched. The CDR3 covers 16 residues. CDR3 nucleotide sequence: TGTGCCACCAGTGATTCTAGCGGGAGCGTCACCAACGAGCAGTTCTTC. Protein product: CATSDSSGSVTNEQFF.

Only a few counts were recorded for this clone. This chain uses TRBV6-2 or TRBV6-3 with TRBJ1-2; a possible D gene is TRBD1 (6 bases). The CDR3 length is 13 residues. Germline V gene sequence: CDR1 MNHEY, CDR2 SVGEGT. V dropped 4 bases and J dropped 2 bases, with 8 bases sitting between them. CDR3 in amino acids: CASSSGTNYGYTF. The CDR3, as DNA: TGTGCCAGCAGTTCAGGGACAAACTATGGCTACACCTTC.

The rearrangement links TRBV28 to TRBJ1-1; the D is unclear. The CDR3 extends over 15 amino acids. Germline-derived CDR1 and CDR2 are MDHEN and SYDVKM. Deletions cut 1 base from V and 0 bases from J, with 9 bases between. The chain's CDR3 is CASSLFAALNTEAFF. CDR3 nucleotides: TGTGCCAGCAGTTTATTTGCAGCACTGAACACTGAAGCTTTCTTT.

The chain couples TRBV24-1 to TRBJ2-2, with unresolved D. The CDR3 spans 13 residues. V was pared by 5 bases and J by 7 bases, with 10 bases between. Germline V gene data show CDR1 as KGHDR and CDR2 as SFDVKD. CDR3 in amino acids: CATSGAVGGELFF. CDR3 DNA sequence: TGTGCCACCAGTGGAGCCGTCGGCGGGGAGCTGTTTTTT.

This chain connects TRBV6-2 or TRBV6-3 to TRBJ1-2; D is possibly TRBD1 (6 bases). V dropped 6 bases and J dropped 4 bases, with 21 bases sitting between them. CDR3 size: 16 residues. Germline V gene sequence: CDR1 MNHEY, CDR2 SVGEGT. For the CDR3, the DNA is TGTGCCAGCAGCCTCTCCGGGACATCGGGGAGCTATGGCTACACCTTC. This encodes CASSLSGTSGSYGYTF.

This CDR3 is CASSERTGYTGELFF. CDR3 bases: TGTGCCAGCTCTGAAAGGACAGGGTATACCGGGGAGCTGTTTTTT. This rearrangement joins TRBV6-5 to TRBJ2-2; the match to TRBD1 covers 8 bases. The CDR3 totals 15 residues. Germline V gene data show CDR1 as MNHEY and CDR2 as SVGAGI. The J segment lost 5 bases and the V segment lost 8 bases, leaving 10 bases of the junction unmatched.

V gene TRBV6-4 combines with J gene TRBJ2-3; D is possibly TRBD2 (6 bases). The CDR3 is 17 amino acids. Trimming shortened V by 0 bases and J by 8 bases, and 21 bases separated the two germline ends. CDR1 MRHNA and CDR2 SNTAGT come from the germline V gene. Here the CDR3 DNA reads TGTGCCAGCAGTGACTCGGGGACTCCAGAAAGGTTTGGTACGCAGTATTTT. It translates to CASSDSGTPERFGTQYF.

This chain links TRBV19 with TRBJ1-1; D is uncertain. Per the germline V gene, CDR1 is LNHDA and CDR2 is SQIVND (reference sequence). V was clipped by 7 bases and J by 7 bases, with 10 bases between them. This CDR3 has 11 residues. CDR3: CASISRIEAFF. The CDR3 coding sequence is TGTGCCAGTATAAGCCGGATTGAAGCTTTCTTT.

J is TRBJ2-7 and V is TRBV6-5, with 9 nucleotides matching TRBD1. Per the germline V gene, CDR1 is MNHEY and CDR2 is SVGAGI. The CDR3 has 13 amino acids. Losses at the gene ends were 6 bases for V and 5 bases for J; bases not matched to a gene: 5. The chain's CDR3 is CASRLGQGDEQYF. CDR3 sequence (DNA): TGTGCCAGCAGACTGGGACAGGGAGACGAGCAGTACTTC.